This T cell receptor (beta chain) was identified during a study of T cells in Graves' hyperthyroidism and ophthalmopathy (dated 2019 in TCRdb). In terms of the full investigation: Peripheral blood was sampled at the time of initial diagnosis, prior to any treatment. To identify TCR V-J signatures that set the groups apart, the researchers used a discovery cohort of about a hundred patients, made up of 43 with Graves' ophthalmopathy and about 59 with stable Graves' hyperthyroidism. An independent validation cohort of fewer than 20 hyperthyroidism patients and about 15 patients who later progressed to ophthalmopathy tested prospective prediction of ophthalmopathy. For training and testing, the 95 to 100 patients in the discovery cohort were randomly divided in a 7:3 ratio. In about six Graves' hyperthyroidism patients, the study also compared T-cell repertoires from thyroid tissue with T-cell repertoires from blood. After sampling, hyperthyroidism patients received methimazole starting at 30 mg daily, and ophthalmopathy patients received high-dose intravenous methylprednisolone. The paper describes TCR Vbeta CDR3 sequencing of about 140 peripheral blood samples, made up of 43 ophthalmopathy patients, approximately 73 hyperthyroidism patients and 17 progressor patients. On the study overall, not on this receptor specifically: In validation, the model predicted progression to ophthalmopathy with roughly 66% sensitivity and less than 75% specificity, a median of 6.5 months before onset. In cross-validation, a model built on a 13 V-J signature told ophthalmopathy apart from stable hyperthyroidism with approximately 90% sensitivity and 81% to 82% specificity, and in testing the same model reached 80%/75%. Most expanded thyroid clonotypes (frequency above 0.001) were also found in blood, which suggests that blood repertoires may mirror thyroid immune responses. No statistical method was used to fix the sample size in advance, and group allocation was not hidden from the investigators.

TCR beta CDR3 regions were amplified from RNA transcripts. The first round of RT-PCR for the TCR CDR3 was performed with the HTBI primer set and the Qiagen OneStep RT-PCR kit. Libraries were constructed in a second round of multiplex PCR, after which size selection and purification were carried out. Sequencing of the libraries was done on an Illumina HiSeq2000 using paired-end 100 bp reads. In the authors' own workflow: SOAPnuke was used to process the raw data, throwing out any read that contained adapters or uncalled bases, had a mean Phred below 15, or lacked an exact constant-primer or identifier match. High-quality paired reads were merged using COPE v1.2.5, and each unique nucleotide sequence was defined as a clonotype. Clonotypes were aligned to IMGT TRBV, TRBD and TRBJ reference segments using MiTCR v1.1. The analysis was restricted to V-J combinations with a frequency above 0.0001, which together covered roughly 99% of the repertoires. The TCS score was defined as F50 (clonal expansion) divided by E x V (chaos), with BLOSUM62-based TCRdist calculated between CDR3 peptides within each V-J. Welch's t-statistics and random forest reduced 450 to 600 V-J features to 13, which were used in a naive Bayes classifier (R e1071). TCRdb cleaned the public reads at Q25 with fastp, built clones with MiXCR and kept in-frame beta chains. Each entry is one CDR3 protein sequence, shown with its most common DNA and genes. None of the V and J calls come from the authors' own analysis; TCRdb made them. The sample table lists 650,000 to 850,000 distinct CDR3 sequences, over 15% of them with a count of one. The ten largest account for 15% to 20% of the sample.

Hyperthyroidism patients were newly diagnosed, had a disease duration of under 2 months, and were aged 18 to 65 years. Exclusion was applied to patients with uncontrolled infections, other autoimmune diseases, pregnancy or lactation. Clinical symptoms, serum thyroxine and TRAb, thyroid ultrasound, and orbital computed tomography formed the basis for the diagnoses. Blood from progressor patients was drawn when they were first diagnosed with hyperthyroidism, before any ophthalmopathy symptoms appeared. PBMCs were separated from roughly 9.3 ml of fresh peripheral blood using Ficoll-Paque density gradient centrifugation. Progressor patients were first diagnosed with Graves' hyperthyroidism and then developed ophthalmopathy during follow-up. Trizol reagent was used to extract total RNA, and RNA quality was then checked on an Agilent 2100 Bioanalyzer. Inclusive of the bounding cysteine and phenylalanine, the CDR3 is 17 residues long. Just CDR3 DNA is preserved here, 51 bases in frame from base 1. V and J are trimmed by 4 bases and 2 bases, and the gene matches miss 11 bases of the junction. As encoded in the germline V gene, CDR1 is SGHDT while CDR2 is YYEEEE.

With regard to this clonotype: This receptor's antigen is unknown. Per-base quality was not reported, and no clone a single base away is much larger than it.

Rearrangement joined TRBV5-6 to TRBJ1-2, with 10 middle bases fitting TRBD1. The receptor was derived from a woman in her forties or fifties with Graves' hyperthyroidism that later progressed to Graves' ophthalmopathy. Sequencing was done on a sample of blood. CDR3 reads: CASSDRGRLGPNYGYTF. In nucleotides, the sequence is TGTGCCAGCAGCGACAGGGGGCGTCTTGGACCCAACTATGGCTACACCTTC.